Sequencing of this T cell receptor beta chain was carried out in a study of Graves' ophthalmopathy and Graves' hyperthyroidism. For repertoire sequencing, the TCR beta CDR3 regions were amplified from RNA transcripts. HTBI primers primed a first-round RT-PCR, and a second-round multiplex PCR followed. Via MiXCR, TCRdb re-called the multiplex PCR reads, giving one row per CDR3 protein. In the table there are some 170,000 distinct CDR3 sequences, just under 40% of which are singletons. Study results and caveats: This model predicted ophthalmopathy progression (sensitivity about 67%, specificity about 72%). The majority of expanded thyroid clonotypes above 0.001 frequency also occurred in blood.

Trimming took 5 bases from V and 1 from J, leaving 11 bases between them. CDR1 and CDR2 (germline): SGHTA, FQGTGA. The CDR3 is 14 residues long. Clinical symptoms, serum thyroxine, TRAb, thyroid ultrasound and orbital computed tomography determined diagnosis. To note about this clonotype: Its antigen is undetermined.

This sequence was found in a young man with Graves' ophthalmopathy. The chain combines TRBV7-3 with TRBJ1-2; a weak D match, TRBD1 (5 bases). The sequenced sample consisted of peripheral blood. This chain's CDR3 is CASSLGTDNYGYTF. The CDR3 nucleotides are TGTGCCAGCAGCCTGGGGACGGATAACTATGGCTACACCTTC.